The rows below give T cell receptor beta chains drawn from one sample of a study of OX40 agonist ivuxolimab in advanced cancers. Clones were read by immunoSEQ multiplex PCR, and TCRdb kept only the in-frame ones, dropping some. This sample has some 74,000 clones, with 94% found just once. The sample consisted of CD4+ or CD8+ T cells sorted from blood, taken in a trial of the OX40 agonist ivuxolimab. These TCRs come from an adult with an advanced solid tumor such as melanoma, head and neck, liver or kidney cancer. Both conserved end residues are part of each CDR3. The D gene is left open where the match is weak. Not all rows give a size; the values are once, few, many and, for expanded clones, a class.

NA,TRBJ2-7,NA,TRBV14,CASSQDSRPDYEQYF,TGTGCCAGCAGCCAAGATTCCAGGCCAGATTACGAGCAGTACTTC
NA,TRBJ2-1,NA,TRBV5-1,CASSFSYDEQFF,TGCGCCAGCAGCTTCTCTTACGATGAGCAGTTCTTC
NA,TRBJ1-5,few,TRBV25-1,CASSESGGNQPQHF,TGTGCCAGCAGTGAATCGGGGGGGAATCAGCCCCAGCATTTT
NA,TRBJ1-3,NA,TRBV2,CASREPGQGNTIYF,TGTGCCAGCAGAGAACCGGGACAAGGAAACACCATATATTTT
NA,TRBJ2-1,NA,TRBV4-3,CASSDDGSSYNEQFF,TGCGCCAGCAGCGACGACGGGAGCTCCTACAATGAGCAGTTCTTC
NA,TRBJ1-1,once,TRBV28,CASSPPVGGNTEAFF,TGTGCCAGCAGTCCCCCAGTAGGGGGTAACACTGAAGCTTTCTTT
NA,TRBJ2-3,once,TRBV5-1,CASSLVGYRVSDTQYF,TGCGCCAGCAGCTTGGTCGGGTACAGGGTATCAGATACGCAGTATTTT
NA,TRBJ2-7,NA,TRBV7-9,CASSLLGRSYEQYF,TGTGCCAGCAGCTTACTAGGGAGGTCCTACGAGCAGTACTTC
TRBD1,TRBJ2-2,NA,TRBV7-2,CASSLGDRGAGELLF,TGTGCCAGCAGCTTAGGGGACAGGGGGGCCGGGGAGCTGCTTTTT
NA,TRBJ2-7,NA,TRBV2,CASSDSGTFYEQYF,TGTGCCAGCAGTGACTCAGGGACCTTCTACGAGCAGTACTTC
NA,TRBJ1-6,NA,TRBV28,CASSRATGTWDNSPLHF,TGTGCCAGCAGTAGGGCAACAGGGACCTGGGACAATTCACCCCTCCACTTT
TRBD1,TRBJ1-3,NA,TRBV27,CANFGTASGNTIYF,TGTGCCAACTTTGGGACAGCGTCTGGAAACACCATATATTTT
NA,TRBJ2-7,NA,TRBV27,CASSQVLSGPYEQYF,TGTGCCAGCAGTCAAGTCCTTTCTGGACCCTACGAGCAGTACTTC
NA,TRBJ2-3,NA,TRBV28,CASSLRGVSTDTQYF,TGTGCCAGCAGTTTGCGGGGCGTGAGCACAGATACGCAGTATTTT
NA,TRBJ1-1,NA,TRBV6-6,CASSVRGFNTEAFF,TGTGCCAGCAGCGTGAGGGGATTTAACACTGAAGCTTTCTTT
NA,TRBJ2-7,NA,TRBV27,CASSPQGGWYEQYF,TGTGCCAGCAGTCCTCAGGGGGGTTGGTACGAGCAGTACTTC
NA,TRBJ1-5,NA,TRBV2,CASSEGGWGSQPQHF,TGTGCCAGCAGTGAGGGGGGGTGGGGAAGTCAGCCCCAGCATTTT
TRBD1,TRBJ1-2,NA,TRBV27,CASSFLTGGVYYGYTF,TGTGCCAGCAGTTTCCTGACAGGGGGCGTTTACTATGGCTACACCTTC
NA,TRBJ2-7,NA,TRBV27,CASSLSSGISYEQYF,TGTGCCAGCAGTTTATCGAGCGGAATCTCCTACGAGCAGTACTTC
TRBD1,TRBJ1-5,NA,TRBV19,CASSTGGLGNQPQHF,TGTGCCAGTAGTACAGGGGGTCTAGGCAATCAGCCCCAGCATTTT
TRBD1,TRBJ2-7,NA,TRBV30,CAWEGASYEQYF,TGTGCCTGGGAGGGGGCCTCCTACGAGCAGTACTTC
TRBD1,TRBJ1-2,NA,TRBV11-2,CASSSRTGLNLNYGYTF,TGTGCCAGCAGCTCACGGACAGGACTGAACTTAAACTATGGCTACACCTTC
TRBD2,TRBJ2-7,once,TRBV7-2,CASSSGLLAGDEQYF,TGTGCCAGCAGCTCCGGACTACTAGCGGGAGACGAGCAGTACTTC
TRBD1,TRBJ2-7,NA,TRBV27,CASSLAGGYEQYF,TGTGCCAGCAGTTTGGCAGGGGGCTACGAGCAGTACTTC
TRBD1,TRBJ2-7,NA,TRBV7-9,CASSSPGQRYEQYF,TGTGCCAGCAGCTCCCCGGGACAGCGCTACGAGCAGTACTTC
NA,TRBJ2-4,NA,TRBV4-3,CASSQDLGPAFKNIQYF,TGCGCCAGCAGCCAAGATCTAGGACCCGCTTTCAAAAACATTCAGTACTTC
NA,TRBJ2-7,NA,TRBV4-2,CASSQEDSYYEQYF,TGTGCCAGCAGCCAAGAGGACAGCTACTACGAGCAGTACTTC
NA,TRBJ2-7,once,TRBV4-1,CASSQEGVTDYEQYF,TGCGCCAGCAGCCAAGAAGGTGTCACGGACTACGAGCAGTACTTC
NA,TRBJ1-1,NA,TRBV5-1,CASSLAPMNTEAFF,TGCGCCAGCAGCCTGGCTCCGATGAACACTGAAGCTTTCTTT
TRBD1,TRBJ2-7,NA,TRBV28,CASKKQGTYEQYF,TGTGCCAGCAAAAAACAGGGGACCTACGAGCAGTACTTC
NA,TRBJ1-6,NA,TRBV6-1,CASSEEGWGGSPLHF,TGTGCCAGCAGTGAAGAGGGCTGGGGCGGTTCACCCCTCCACTTT